The clone carrying this T cell receptor beta chain was detected many times. The sample belongs to a study of T cells in Graves' hyperthyroidism and ophthalmopathy. Germline CDR1 reads SGHTA; CDR2 reads FQGNSA. The CDR3 length is 12 residues. The germline V and J ends were trimmed by 4 bases and 0 bases, with 4 bases remaining between them. The diagnoses drew upon clinical symptoms, serum thyroxine and TRAb, thyroid ultrasound and orbital computed tomography. The CDR3 regions of TCR beta were amplified from RNA transcripts. The HTBI primer set was used in a first-round RT-PCR of the TCR CDR3. TCRdb re-analysed the multiplex PCR reads in MiXCR, keeping a single row per CDR3 protein. The sample consists of 700,000 to 950,000 distinct CDR3 sequences, under 45% of them appearing once.

The clonotype was recovered from a woman aged 40 to 49 with Graves' hyperthyroidism. The chain carries TRBV7-2 and TRBJ2-7; no clear D gene. Source material: blood. The CDR3 DNA reads as TGTGCCAGCAGCTCGTCCTCCTACGAGCAGTACTTC. Protein sequence: CASSSSSYEQYF.